This TCR beta chain was sequenced in a study of CD8 T cells in ankylosing spondylitis. Study observations and caveats: Blood of patients with ankylosing spondylitis appeared to be characterized by a TCR beta motif of eight highly homologous variants.

This CDR3 has 15 residues. V lost 3 bases to trimming and J lost 7 bases; unmatched junction nucleotides: 9. The V gene's germline CDR1 is SGHTA and CDR2 FQGNSA. TCRdb re-derived calls from the 5' RACE reads in MiXCR, one entry per CDR3 protein. The sample holds fewer than 550,000 distinct CDR3 sequences, under 5.5% seen once. This clonotype was seen repeatedly, ten times or more. What it binds is unknown. Source material: blood, either unsorted or a sorted T cell fraction (not recorded which). The chain is built from TRBV7-2 and TRBJ1-2, with TRBD1 matching over 9 bases. The receptor comes from a male donor with ankylosing spondylitis. As DNA, the CDR3 is TGTGCCAGCAGCTTTTTCGGGACAGGGCTCGGTGGCTACACCTTC. Amino acid sequence: CASSFFGTGLGGYTF.